The 8 T cell receptor beta chains given below trace back to one sample, sequenced in a study of post-analysis software for immune sequencing data. These TCRs are of unknown antigen specificity. Unique-molecular-identifier-tagged TCR beta cDNA libraries were used. TCRdb called the PCR reads again in MiXCR, with one record for every CDR3 protein. The table lists roughly 730,000 distinct CDR3 sequences, 25% to 30% of them singletons. Study-wide results and limits: In patients, TRBV5-6, TRBV5-1 and TRBV20-1 belonged to roughly five TRBV segments found more frequently than in controls.

Sequences were obtained from blood. These receptors all stem from a girl aged 5-17 years with multiple sclerosis.

The J gene is TRBJ2-7, the V gene TRBV7-2; 10 positions match TRBD2. Germline lookup yields CDR1 SGHTA and CDR2 FQGNSA. The CDR3 runs 15 residues. Germline trimming cut 6 bases from V and 6 bases from J; bases unmatched to any gene: 11. CDR3 amino acids: CASRLVGTSAIEQYF. CDR3 DNA sequence: TGTGCCAGCAGACTCGTCGGGACTAGCGCCATCGAGCAGTACTTC.

V gene TRBV19 combines with J gene TRBJ1-1; no definite D call. The CDR3 loop spans 16 amino acids. V was cut by 7 bases and J by 0 bases, with 18 bases left in between. Germline V CDR1 and CDR2: LNHDA, SQIVND (reference sequence). The CDR3 sequence is CASNPRWGSMNTEAFF. In nucleotides, the CDR3 is TGTGCCAGTAACCCCCGGTGGGGTTCTATGAACACTGAAGCTTTCTTT.

The chain couples TRBV5-1 to TRBJ2-7; 10 nucleotides align to TRBD1. The J segment lost 7 bases and the V segment lost 4 bases, leaving 8 bases of the junction unmatched. This CDR3 comprises 14 residues. Germline V gene sequence: CDR1 SGHRS, CDR2 YFSETQ. This CDR3 reads CASSVGQGVWEQYF. In nucleotides, the CDR3 is TGCGCCAGCAGCGTCGGACAGGGGGTCTGGGAGCAGTACTTC.

This clonotype was detected ten times or more. This chain connects TRBV6-5 to TRBJ2-7; D may match TRBD1 or TRBD2 (5 bases each). The CDR3 consists of 14 residues. Per the germline V gene, CDR1 is MNHEY and CDR2 is SVGAGI. V lost 5 bases to trimming and J lost 3 bases, with 14 bases between them. The CDR3: CASSGRDGNYEQYF. Written as DNA, the CDR3 is TGTGCCAGCAGTGGAAGGGACGGGAACTACGAGCAGTACTTC.

This sequence joins TRBV13 and TRBJ1-4, with D possibly matching TRBD1 (5 bases). The ends were cut back, 2 bases at V and 5 bases at J, with 9 bases in the middle. Germline loops: CDR1 PRHDT, CDR2 FYEKMQ (reference sequence). CDR3 length: 14 residues. Here the CDR3 DNA reads TGTGCCAGCAGCTTAACAGGTAGAAATGAAAAACTGTTTTTT. As protein: CASSLTGRNEKLFF.

V and J are TRBV11-3 and TRBJ2-7; maybe TRBD2 (5 bases). Germline CDR1 reads SGHNT; CDR2 reads YENEEA. Trimming shortened V by 1 base and J by 7 bases, and 17 bases separated the two germline ends. This CDR3 region has 15 residues. CDR3 coding DNA: TGTGCCAGCAGCTTAGGGCGGGTTCTTAGGGATGAGCAGTACTTC. Encoded protein: CASSLGRVLRDEQYF.

The J gene is TRBJ2-3, the V gene TRBV28; TRBD1 aligns across 9 bases. The length of the CDR3 is 16 residues. V lost 4 bases to trimming and J lost 4 bases; unmatched junction nucleotides: 9. Per germline, CDR1 MDHEN and CDR2 SYDVKM. The CDR3 sequence is CASSSLRDRVADTQYF. DNA for the CDR3: TGTGCCAGCAGTTCCCTCCGGGACAGGGTCGCAGATACGCAGTATTTT.

This clonotype was counted between two and nine times. V and J are TRBV28 and TRBJ2-5; D is uncertain. The length of the CDR3 is 14 residues. CDR1 MDHEN and CDR2 SYDVKM come from the germline V gene. The V end lost 2 bases, the J end lost 1 base, and 8 bases lay between the germline ends. DNA for the CDR3: TGTGCCAGCAGTTTACAGATAACCCAAGAGACCCAGTACTTC. This translates into CASSLQITQETQYF.